The present TCR beta chain was sequenced within a study of blood T cell repertoires in COVID-19. Study summary: Researchers got acute and convalescent COVID-19 samples from the United States, Italy and Spain. Nucleic acid was either cDNA or gDNA, and it came from T cells, B-cell-depleted T cells, or PBMCs.

V gave up 1 base and J gave up 11 bases, with 18 bases separating them. The CDR3 contains 15 residues. CDR1 SGHNT and CDR2 YYREEE come from the germline V gene (reference sequence). In the authors' workflow: Counts of nucleated cells, estimated from reference gene primer amplification, were obtained. Method: immunoSEQ multiplex PCR; TCRdb's copy keeps in-frame clones and lacks some. For V, J and clone size, that table is used; D and trimming come from the DNA. The table shows around 250,000 clones, with roughly 80% occurring only once. Sequencing input: peripheral blood. The rearrangement joins TRBV5-4 to TRBJ1-4; D may be TRBD1 (6 bases). This clonotype was obtained from a man between 60 and 70 years old who had recovered from COVID-19. CDR3 nucleotides: TGTGCCAGCAGCTTGTACGGGACATCCGTCGACAAACTGTTTTTT. This translates into CASSLYGTSVDKLFF.